This TCR beta chain emerged from a study of T-cell memory formation after mild COVID-19. Study-level background: Clusters of TCRs were largely donor specific.

Notes on the study in general: Cross-reactive memory appears to have joined, as suggested by some responding clones showing up in pre-infection memory. There was a balanced CD4/CD8 profile in clones contracting day 15 to 85, and later expanders leaned CD4+. The authors did not confirm SARS-CoV-2 specificity of second-wave clones peaking day 37.

TCRdb recomputed calls from the 5' RACE reads with MiXCR, one row per CDR3 protein. The sample lists roughly 600,000 distinct CDR3 sequences, 15% to 20% occurring once. V was pared by 8 bases and J by 2 bases, with 13 bases between. The CDR3 length is 14 residues. Per germline, CDR1 LNHNV and CDR2 YYDKDF (reference sequence). This clonotype was counted many times. The antigen is undetermined. The chain carries TRBV15 and TRBJ2-1; no definite D call. The receptor's source is an adult woman who had mild COVID-19 (a few samples of this study predate the infection). Cell type and time point are not known. Sequencing input: PBMCs or a T cell subset sorted from them (not recorded which). CDR3 DNA: TGTGCCACCTCTGGCCAGACCGCCTACAATGAGCAGTTCTTC. Translating it yields CATSGQTAYNEQFF.